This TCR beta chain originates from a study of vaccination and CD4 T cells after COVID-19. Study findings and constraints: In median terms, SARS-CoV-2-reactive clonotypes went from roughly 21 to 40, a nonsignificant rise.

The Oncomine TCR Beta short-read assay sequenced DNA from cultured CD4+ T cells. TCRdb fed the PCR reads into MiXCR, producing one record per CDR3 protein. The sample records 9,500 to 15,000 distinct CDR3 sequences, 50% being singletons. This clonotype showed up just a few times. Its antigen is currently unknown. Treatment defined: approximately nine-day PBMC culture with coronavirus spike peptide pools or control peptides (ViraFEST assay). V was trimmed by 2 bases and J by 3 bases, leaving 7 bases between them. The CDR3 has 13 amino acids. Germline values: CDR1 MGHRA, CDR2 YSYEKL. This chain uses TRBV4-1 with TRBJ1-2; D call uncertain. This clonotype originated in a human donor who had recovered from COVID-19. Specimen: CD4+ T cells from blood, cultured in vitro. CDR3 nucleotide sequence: TGCGCCAGCAGCCAACAGAGCTACTATGGCTACACCTTC. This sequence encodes CASSQQSYYGYTF.